These 12 T cell receptor beta chains came from one sample sequenced in a study of blood T cell repertoires in COVID-19. Data came from immunoSEQ multiplex PCR; TCRdb stores just in-frame clones and leaves some out. The table lists about 180,000 clones, roughly 80% of them singletons, with about 5.3% in the top ten. Source material: PBMCs or T cells enriched from blood (not recorded which). Receptors were obtained from a woman in her forties with acute COVID-19.

With respect to this clone: Other DNA sequences in the same sample also yield this CDR3. In DNA form, the CDR3 reads TGTGCCAGCAGTTTCAGTGGCAATCAGCCCCAGCATTTT. It codes for CASSFSGNQPQHF. The chain joins TRBV12-3 or TRBV12-4 to TRBJ1-5; D remains unclear. The CDR3 runs to 13 residues. Trimming took 3 bases from V and 2 from J, leaving 5 bases between them.

V gene TRBV15 combines with J gene TRBJ2-1; 10 bases match TRBD2. Germline V CDR1 and CDR2: LNHNV, YYDKDF (reference sequence). The length of the CDR3 is 17 residues. V dropped 8 bases and J dropped 1; count of bases not matched to a gene: 11. DNA of the CDR3: TGTGCCACCTCCAAGGGGCTAGCGGGAGCATCCTACAATGAGCAGTTCTTC. Encoded protein: CATSKGLAGASYNEQFF.

The chain is built from TRBV6-5 and TRBJ2-3; D gene unclear. Trimming stripped 2 bases from V and 1 base from J, with 4 bases between. Germline V CDR1 and CDR2: MNHEY, SVGAGI. The CDR3 is 13 residues long. The CDR3 loop is CASSYTGTDTQYF. The CDR3 DNA is TGTGCCAGCAGTTACACAGGCACAGATACGCAGTATTTT.

This chain connects TRBV25-1 to TRBJ2-3; tentative D call: TRBD2 (6 bases). V lost 7 bases and J 0 bases, leaving 8 bases between the germline ends. Germline CDR1 reads MGHDK; CDR2 reads SYGVNS. This CDR3 contains 13 residues. Here the CDR3 reads CASMSGSTDTQYF. CDR3 bases: TGTGCCAGCATGAGCGGGAGCACAGATACGCAGTATTTT.

The chain couples TRBV14 to TRBJ1-1; D remains unclear. CDR1 SGHDN and CDR2 FVKESK come from the germline V gene. The CDR3 has 16 residues. V was clipped by 0 bases and J by 1 base, with 12 bases between them. The CDR3 DNA is TGTGCCAGCAGCCAAGATCTTGGAGGGCAGAACACTGAAGCTTTCTTT. It is translated as CASSQDLGGQNTEAFF.

The J gene is TRBJ1-2, the V gene TRBV27; 7 bases match TRBD1. The V segment lost 8 bases and the J segment 8 bases; nucleotides outside the gene matches: 14. Germline assignment: CDR1 MNHEY and CDR2 SMNVEV (reference sequence). CDR3 length: 14 residues. CDR3 amino acids: CASGSSGQISGYTF. The CDR3, as DNA: TGTGCCAGCGGTTCCTCGGGACAGATAAGCGGCTACACCTTC.

The rearrangement links TRBV25-1 to TRBJ1-2; 9 bases agree with TRBD1. The trim removed 1 base at V and 4 bases at J, leaving 7 bases unmatched. The germline V gene has CDR1 MGHDK and CDR2 SYGVNS. The CDR3 spans 16 residues. CDR3 amino acids: CASSESQGQGGYGYTF. CDR3 bases: TGTGCCAGCAGTGAATCTCAGGGACAGGGCGGCTATGGCTACACCTTC.

This chain uses TRBV19 with TRBJ1-6; no firm D call. V was shortened by 7 bases and J by 8 bases, with 12 bases between the two germline ends. CDR1 is LNHDA, CDR2 SQIVND, per germline (reference sequence). This CDR3 has 13 residues. For the CDR3, the DNA is TGTGCCAGTAATGAAAACGGGTATTCACCCCTCCACTTT. As protein: CASNENGYSPLHF.

The chain has TRBV3-1 (or the pseudogene TRBV3-2) and TRBJ2-7, with 13 bases aligning to TRBD2. CDR1 and CDR2 (germline): LGHDT, YNNKEL (reference sequence). The CDR3 runs to 16 residues. The trim removed 5 bases at V and 0 bases at J, leaving 4 bases unmatched. In DNA form, the CDR3 reads TGTGCCAGCAGCGATCGGACTAGCGGGAGCTCCTACGAGCAGTACTTC. Encoded protein: CASSDRTSGSSYEQYF.

The rearrangement joins TRBV19 to TRBJ1-5; D is unresolved. Trimming removed 7 bases at V and 4 bases at J, with 11 bases between. Germline lookup yields CDR1 LNHDA and CDR2 SQIVND (reference sequence). This CDR3 spans 13 amino acids. As DNA, the CDR3 is TGTGCCAGTACCTCATCGGGGAATCAGCCCCAGCATTTT. Translation: CASTSSGNQPQHF.

This clone was seen once. The chain couples TRBV27 to TRBJ2-7; perhaps TRBD2 as D (5 bases). This CDR3 has 14 amino acids. Looked up from germline, CDR1 is MNHEY and CDR2 is SMNVEV (reference sequence). The V end was cut by 6 bases, the J end by 0 bases, with 12 bases between. The CDR3 protein is CASRPTGYSYEQYF. The CDR3 DNA follows: TGTGCCAGCAGGCCAACGGGGTACTCCTACGAGCAGTACTTC.

The chain combines TRBV27 with TRBJ1-2; maybe TRBD1 (6 bases). V was clipped by 6 bases and J by 8 bases, with 22 bases between them. Germline values: CDR1 MNHEY, CDR2 SMNVEV (reference sequence). CDR3 length: 15 amino acids. This CDR3 is CASRKAVNRVEGYTF. DNA of the CDR3: TGTGCCAGCAGAAAAGCTGTTAACAGGGTAGAGGGCTACACCTTC.